This TCR beta chain was recovered during a study of T cell responses to AZD1222 COVID-19 vaccine. Study-wide points: CD4 TCRs linked to vaccination spanned spike, dominating at 160-218 and 743-854.

This CDR3 comprises 14 residues. Trimming took 2 bases from V and 2 from J, leaving 10 bases between them. In germline, CDR1 is KGHSH, CDR2 LQKENI. The table came from immunoSEQ multiplex PCR; TCRdb's copy has only in-frame clones and leaves some out. The top ten clones hold 1.6% of a sample with about 120,000 clones, about 91% of them seen once. Of note for this clone: The antigen is undetermined.

This TCR was recovered from an adult who received the AZD1222 COVID-19 vaccine. The chain uses TRBV18 and TRBJ2-7; D is uncertain. The sequencing here drew on peripheral blood, taken 28 days after the second AZD1222 dose. The CDR3 region is CASSPGLSPYEQYF. The CDR3 bases are TGTGCCAGCTCACCAGGGTTATCCCCCTACGAGCAGTACTTC.